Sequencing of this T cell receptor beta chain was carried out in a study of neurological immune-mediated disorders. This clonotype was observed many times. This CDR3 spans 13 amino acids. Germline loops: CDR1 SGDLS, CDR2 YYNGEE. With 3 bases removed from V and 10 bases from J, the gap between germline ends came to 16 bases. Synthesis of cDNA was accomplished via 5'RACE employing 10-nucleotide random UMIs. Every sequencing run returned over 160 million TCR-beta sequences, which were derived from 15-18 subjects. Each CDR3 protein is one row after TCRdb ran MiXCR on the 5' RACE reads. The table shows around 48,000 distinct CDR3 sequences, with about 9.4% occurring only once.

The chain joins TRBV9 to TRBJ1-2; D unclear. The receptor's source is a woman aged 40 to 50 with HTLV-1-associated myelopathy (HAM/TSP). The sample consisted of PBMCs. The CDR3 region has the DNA TGTGCCAGCAGCGCCGGACGACTCGGGGTCTACACCTTC. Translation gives CASSAGRLGVYTF. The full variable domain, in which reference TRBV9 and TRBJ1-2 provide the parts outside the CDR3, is DSGVTQTPKHLITATGQRVTLRCSPRSGDLSVYWYQQSLDQGLQFLIQYYNGEERAKGNILERFSAQQFPDLHSELNLSSLELGDSALYFCASSAGRLGVYTFGSGTRLTVV.